The 28 T cell receptor beta chains below were found in one sample sequenced in a study of technical replicates of blood from a handful of donors. The method was immunoSEQ multiplex PCR; TCRdb's version includes in-frame clones alone and lacks a portion of them. The top ten hold around 0.2% of the sample, which has roughly 80,000 clones, 95% to 97% seen once. The sequenced sample consisted of T cells isolated from PBMCs. These receptors originate from a human donor in good health.

V and J are TRBV29-1 and TRBJ2-5; 16 positions agree with TRBD2. This CDR3 is 15 amino acids long. The ends lost 4 bases at V and 5 bases at J; junction bases unmatched: 4. The germline gives CDR1 SQVTM, CDR2 ANQGSEA. CDR3 sequence reads: CSVAGLAGGRETQYF. The CDR3 coding sequence is TGCAGCGTTGCGGGACTAGCGGGAGGGAGGGAGACCCAGTACTTC.

The V gene is TRBV27, the J gene TRBJ2-1; TRBD2 matches at 10 bases. Trimming at V came to 10 bases and at J to 6 bases, leaving 12 bases not matched to a gene. The germline CDR1 and CDR2 sequences are MNHEY and SMNVEV (reference sequence). The CDR3 contains 15 residues. CDR3: CATFLDGTSANEQFF. CDR3 nucleotide sequence: TGTGCCACCTTCTTGGACGGGACTAGCGCCAATGAGCAGTTCTTC.

The CDR3 sequence is CASSSGLAGAYTDTQYF. Written as DNA, the CDR3 is TGTGCCAGCAGCTCTGGACTAGCGGGAGCGTACACAGATACGCAGTATTTT. J is TRBJ2-3 and V is TRBV7-9; 13 bases fit TRBD2. V lost 4 bases and J lost 2; bases outside the gene matches: 6. The germline V gene encodes CDR1 SEHNR and CDR2 FQNEAQ (reference sequence). CDR3 length: 17 residues.

The chain links TRBV11-2 to TRBJ1-4; TRBD1 aligns across 7 bases. Germline V gives CDR1 SGHAT, CDR2 FQNNGV. J gave up 7 bases and V 3 bases, and 5 bases lay outside the gene matches. The CDR3 is 14 residues long. Written as DNA, the CDR3 is TGTGCCAGCAGCTTGGGGGGACAGACTGAAAAACTGTTTTTT. Encoded protein: CASSLGGQTEKLFF.

V is TRBV6-1 and J is TRBJ1-5; TRBD1 aligns across 7 bases. This CDR3 has 16 amino acids. V lost 0 bases and J lost 3; bases outside the gene matches: 5. Germline values: CDR1 MNHNS, CDR2 SASEGT. DNA for the CDR3: TGTGCCAGCAGTGAAGCGCCGACAGGGCTCAATCAGCCCCAGCATTTT. Its protein is CASSEAPTGLNQPQHF.

The chain couples TRBV5-4 to TRBJ2-5, with TRBD2 matching over 11 bases. The junction had 4 bases not matched to a gene; V was cut back by 1 base and J by 5 bases. Germline loops: CDR1 SGHNT, CDR2 YYREEE (reference sequence). This CDR3 region has 15 residues. The CDR3 loop is CASSLLAGGPETQYF. As DNA, the CDR3 is TGTGCCAGCAGCTTGTTAGCGGGGGGGCCTGAGACCCAGTACTTC.

The chain carries TRBV6-6 and TRBJ2-7, with D possibly being TRBD2 (6 bases). With 6 bases removed from V and 7 bases from J, the gap between germline ends came to 19 bases. Germline loops: CDR1 MNHNY, CDR2 SVGAGI (reference sequence). The CDR3 has 14 residues. The CDR3 spells CASRSGLYATEQYF. In DNA, the CDR3 is TGTGCCAGCAGGTCGGGACTGTACGCTACGGAGCAGTACTTC.

The chain recombines TRBV5-1 with TRBJ1-1; the D is unclear. V was cut by 2 bases and J by 1 base, with 9 bases left in between. The CDR3 loop spans 14 amino acids. Germline assignment: CDR1 SGHRS and CDR2 YFSETQ. CDR3: CASSLGGKNTEAFF. CDR3 DNA sequence: TGCGCCAGCAGCTTAGGAGGGAAGAACACTGAAGCTTTCTTT.

The CDR3 loop reads CASSLWTFGMGEGEQYF. The CDR3 nucleotides read TGTGCCAGCAGTTTATGGACCTTCGGCATGGGCGAGGGCGAGCAGTACTTC. The chain links TRBV28 to TRBJ2-7; D perhaps matches TRBD2 (5 bases). The V and J ends lost 0 bases and 6 bases respectively, with 21 bases between them. Germline-derived CDR1 and CDR2 are MDHEN and SYDVKM. This CDR3 is 17 amino acids long.

With respect to this clone: Mismatch with germline at one junction end may stem from a read error. The chain is built from TRBV28 and TRBJ1-2; D is uncertain. The CDR3 is 16 amino acids. Germline CDR1 is MDHEN and CDR2 is SYDVKM. CDR3 residues: CASSLLSFTGPGRTLF. CDR3 bases: TGTGCCAGCAGTTTATTGTCGTTTACCGGTCCTGGCAGGACTCTCTTC.

V and J are TRBV5-1 and TRBJ1-2; possible D gene TRBD1, 6 bases. Looked up from germline, CDR1 is SGHRS and CDR2 is YFSETQ. Trimming removed 4 bases from V and 4 bases from J, with 14 bases in between. The CDR3 length is 14 residues. CDR3 in DNA: TGCGCCAGCAGCGTCAACAGGGATGTCTATGGCTACACCTTC. Its protein product is CASSVNRDVYGYTF.

The chain links TRBV4-1 to TRBJ2-7, with 9 bases fitting TRBD1. In germline, CDR1 is MGHRA, CDR2 YSYEKL. V dropped 3 bases and J dropped 6; count of bases not matched to a gene: 9. This CDR3 region has 15 residues. The CDR3 coding sequence is TGCGCCAGCAGCCAGATACAGGGGGCGACGTCCGAGCAGTACTTC. This codes for CASSQIQGATSEQYF.

The chain links TRBV11-2 to TRBJ2-7, with D maybe TRBD2 (5 bases). CDR1 is SGHAT, CDR2 FQNNGV, per germline. The CDR3 runs to 14 residues. Trimming left V 1 base short and J 4 bases short, with 11 bases between. The CDR3 reads CASSLGTAQYEQYF. In DNA form, the CDR3 reads TGTGCCAGCAGCTTAGGGACTGCACAATACGAGCAGTACTTC. Variable domain in full (rest from reference TRBV11-2 and TRBJ2-7): EAGVAQSPRYKIIEKRQSVAFWCNPISGHATLYWYQQILGQGPKLLIQFQNNGVVDDSQLPKDRFSAERLKGVDSTLKIQPAKLEDSAVYLCASSLGTAQYEQYFGPGTRLTVT.

The chain joins TRBV6-5 to TRBJ1-3; possibly TRBD1 for D (5 bases). CDR3 size: 14 residues. V lost 6 bases and J lost 0, with 9 bases in between. CDR1 is MNHEY and CDR2 is SVGAGI in the germline V gene. In DNA form, the CDR3 reads TGTGCCAGCAGAAAGACAGCCTCTGGAAACACCATATATTTT. Its translation is CASRKTASGNTIYF.

The chain couples TRBV12-5 to TRBJ2-5; 11 bases are shared with TRBD2. Germline V CDR1 and CDR2: LGHNT, FRNRAP. The CDR3 contains 16 residues. With 6 bases clipped from V and 2 bases from J, the junction kept 8 bases outside the gene matches. CDR3 coding DNA: TGTGCTAGTGGCCCCGGACTAGCGGGCTTACAAGAGACCCAGTACTTC. Amino acids: CASGPGLAGLQETQYF. Filled out from reference TRBV12-5 and TRBJ2-5, the complete variable domain reads DARVTQTPRHKVTEMGQEVTMRCQPILGHNTVFWYRQTMMQGLELLAYFRNRAPLDDSGMPKDRFSAEMPDATLATLKIQPSEPRDSAVYFCASGPGLAGLQETQYFGPGTRLLVL.

This clone was picked up one time. The genes are TRBV30 and TRBJ2-7; D is ambiguous. The CDR3 has 13 residues. V lost 2 bases, J lost 3 bases, and 11 bases lay in between. Germline CDR1 is GTSNPN and CDR2 is SVGIG (reference sequence). The CDR3 sequence is CAWSSSRLYEQYF. CDR3 sequence (DNA): TGTGCCTGGAGTTCCTCGCGTCTCTACGAGCAGTACTTC.

Comments on this clone: At the DNA level, this CDR3 is encoded by other sequences in the same sample as well. CDR3 sequence (DNA): TGTGCCAGCAGCTTAGATGGGGGAGGAACTGAAGCTTTCTTT. This sequence encodes CASSLDGGGTEAFF. The V call is TRBV11-3, the J call TRBJ1-1; weak D call: TRBD1 (5 bases). V was shortened by 0 bases and J by 5 bases, with 10 bases between the two germline ends. Germline V gives CDR1 SGHNT, CDR2 YENEEA. CDR3 length: 14 residues.

The chain uses TRBV7-9 and TRBJ1-1, with 7 bases aligning to TRBD1. This CDR3 spans 15 amino acids. Germline V gives CDR1 SEHNR, CDR2 FQNEAQ (reference sequence). Trimming removed 4 bases from V and 4 bases from J; junction bases left unmatched: 9. The CDR3 DNA reads TGTGCCAGCAGCTCATCAGGGGGAGGTGGCACTGAAGCTTTCTTT. Protein: CASSSSGGGGTEAFF.

V is TRBV6-5 and J is TRBJ1-2, with 8 positions matching TRBD1. CDR1 MNHEY and CDR2 SVGAGI come from the germline V gene. This CDR3 has 13 amino acids. V gave up 7 bases and J gave up 7 bases; unmatched junction bases: 8. CDR3 amino acids: CASKSQGASGYTF. CDR3 nucleotides: TGTGCCAGCAAAAGTCAGGGGGCGAGTGGCTACACCTTC.

The rearrangement uses TRBV19 and TRBJ2-3; TRBD2 is a possible D gene (6 bases). Germline V lookup: CDR1 LNHDA, CDR2 SQIVND (reference sequence). The germline V and J ends were trimmed by 11 bases and 0 bases, with 15 bases remaining between them. There are 14 residues in the CDR3. The CDR3 sequence: CACGRMPSTDTQYF. In DNA form, the CDR3 reads TGTGCCTGTGGGAGGATGCCTAGCACAGATACGCAGTATTTT.

This chain connects TRBV4-2 to TRBJ2-1; 11 bases agree with TRBD2. The CDR3 totals 13 residues. With V trimmed by 11 bases and J by 8 bases, 8 bases remained unmatched. The V gene's germline CDR1 is LGHNA and CDR2 YNFKEQ. The CDR3 nucleotides read TGTGCCGCTTCTAGCGGGAGGTACGATGAGCAGTTCTTC. Amino acids: CAASSGRYDEQFF.

V usage is TRBV19 and J usage is TRBJ2-7, with 9 bases identical to TRBD1. Germline assignment: CDR1 LNHDA and CDR2 SQIVND (reference sequence). CDR3 length: 15 amino acids. V trimming: 3 bases; J trimming: 3 bases; junction bases outside the gene matches: 6. The CDR3 DNA follows: TGTGCCAGTAGTATGGGGACAGGGAGCTTCTACGAGCAGTACTTC. This gives the protein CASSMGTGSFYEQYF.

In this sample, this clone turned up once. The V and J genes are TRBV4-1 and TRBJ2-2; the match to TRBD2 covers 12 bases. The germline gives CDR1 MGHRA, CDR2 YSYEKL. After removal of 1 base from V and 0 bases from J, the junction contained 6 bases not matched to a gene. This CDR3 has 19 residues. The CDR3 loop reads CASSQVPSGGVPNTGELFF. The CDR3 DNA sequence: TGCGCCAGCAGCCAAGTTCCTAGCGGGGGGGTTCCGAACACCGGGGAGCTGTTTTTT.

This clone appeared a single time. The chain links TRBV27 to TRBJ2-3; 9 bases are shared with TRBD1. V trimming: 6 bases; J trimming: 7 bases; junction bases outside the gene matches: 11. CDR1 and CDR2 (germline): MNHEY, SMNVEV (reference sequence). The CDR3 has 15 amino acids. The CDR3, as DNA: TGTGCCAGCAGGCTTGGGACAGGGCCGCTGAATACGCAGTATTTT. Protein product: CASRLGTGPLNTQYF.

The V call is TRBV19, the J call TRBJ1-2; D is undetermined. This CDR3 has 16 residues. V was clipped by 3 bases and J by 4 bases, with 18 bases between them. Germline CDR1 reads LNHDA; CDR2 reads SQIVND (reference sequence). CDR3 amino acids: CASSIPGLLFSYGYTF. CDR3 nucleotides: TGTGCCAGTAGTATTCCTGGGCTGCTGTTTAGCTATGGCTACACCTTC.

V is TRBV4-1 and J is TRBJ1-5; TRBD1 aligns across 7 bases. There are 16 residues in the CDR3. With V trimmed by 3 bases and J by 4 bases, 9 bases remained unmatched. In germline, CDR1 is MGHRA, CDR2 YSYEKL. The CDR3 protein is CASSHRDSIGNQPQHF. For the CDR3, the DNA is TGCGCCAGCAGCCACCGGGACAGCATTGGAAATCAGCCCCAGCATTTT.

V gene TRBV10-1 combines with J gene TRBJ2-2; D gene ambiguous. CDR3 size: 18 residues. Between the trimmed V and J ends, which lost 0 bases and 0 bases, there was a span of 14 bases. Germline-derived CDR1 and CDR2 are WNHNN and SYGVQD (reference sequence). CDR3 DNA sequence: TGCGCCAGCAGTGAGTCCGGCTCCCGGCTAGCGAACACCGGGGAGCTGTTTTTT. As protein: CASSESGSRLANTGELFF.

The chain recombines TRBV27 with TRBJ2-1, with TRBD2 matching over 7 bases. The CDR3 is 20 residues long. With V trimmed by 7 bases and J by 6 bases, 27 bases remained unmatched. Germline assignment: CDR1 MNHEY and CDR2 SMNVEV (reference sequence). CDR3 residues: CASNQITGGGSGIPGNEQFF. The DNA of the CDR3 is TGTGCCAGCAACCAAATTACCGGAGGCGGGAGTGGTATCCCGGGCAATGAGCAGTTCTTC.